This TCR beta chain came from a study of shared clonotypes between healthy human individuals. In the original analysis: As immunoSEQ supplied junction-only sequences (without quality scores), filtering differed. Clones were read by immunoSEQ multiplex PCR, and TCRdb kept only the in-frame ones, dropping some. The V and J calls and clone size were taken over from that table, and D and trimming were inferred from the DNA. The repertoire has about 380,000 clones, around 96% of them found once; the top ten carry about 0.32%. The germline V and J ends were trimmed by 5 bases and 7 bases, with 5 bases remaining between them. CDR1 is MDHEN and CDR2 is SYDVKM in the germline V gene. The CDR3 sequence is 11 residues long.

Sequenced: memory CD8+ T cells sorted from blood. Subset denoted: CD45RO+ cells pooled with CCR7-negative TemRA cells. This TCR was recovered from a man aged 25 to 45 in good health. The chain recombines TRBV28 with TRBJ2-2; D is unresolved. CDR3 sequence: CASSASGELFF. Written as DNA, the CDR3 is TGTGCCAGCAGTGCCAGCGGGGAGCTGTTTTTT.